What follows are 21 T cell receptor beta chains derived from one specimen sequenced in a study of blood T cell repertoires in COVID-19. The repertoire was sequenced with immunoSEQ multiplex PCR; TCRdb's copy has only in-frame clones and lacks some. The sample holds some 44,000 clones, 92% seen once. Input material: peripheral blood. The receptor source for this set is a human donor in a cohort sampled during active COVID-19.

This sequence joins TRBV3-1 (or the pseudogene TRBV3-2) and TRBJ1-4; maybe TRBD1 (5 bases). Germline V lookup: CDR1 LGHDT, CDR2 YNNKEL (reference sequence). Trimming took 1 base from V and 8 from J, leaving 17 bases between them. CDR3 length equals 16 residues. CDR3 in amino acids: CASSQVLRQRGEKLFF. The CDR3 coding sequence is TGTGCCAGCAGCCAAGTTCTGAGACAGCGGGGGGAAAAACTGTTTTTT.

V usage is TRBV9 and J usage is TRBJ2-3, with D maybe TRBD2 (5 bases). Trimming took off 0 bases at V and 3 bases at J, with 8 bases between the two ends. Germline CDR1 and CDR2: SGDLS and YYNGEE. The CDR3 length is 14 residues. The CDR3: CASSVDLATDTQYF. CDR3 bases: TGTGCCAGCAGCGTAGACCTAGCAACAGATACGCAGTATTTT.

This chain connects TRBV29-1 to TRBJ1-2; tentative D call: TRBD1 (6 bases). CDR1 and CDR2 (germline): SQVTM, ANQGSEA. The germline V and J ends were trimmed by 4 bases and 5 bases, with 14 bases remaining between them. CDR3 length: 13 amino acids. CDR3 DNA sequence: TGCAGCGTTGTATGGACAGCAAGTTATGGCTACACCTTC. Translation gives CSVVWTASYGYTF.

V usage is TRBV5-1 and J usage is TRBJ2-7; TRBD2 matches at 12 bases. The germline V gene has CDR1 SGHRS and CDR2 YFSETQ. Trimming removed 4 bases from V and 5 bases from J; junction bases left unmatched: 10. CDR3 length: 16 residues. The CDR3: CASSLLTSGSVDEQYF. In DNA, the CDR3 is TGCGCCAGCAGCCTACTGACTAGCGGGAGTGTAGACGAGCAGTACTTC.

The chain has TRBV24-1 and TRBJ2-3; D is perhaps TRBD2 (7 bases). Germline V lookup: CDR1 KGHDR, CDR2 SFDVKD. CDR3 length: 15 amino acids. V lost 5 bases and J 6 bases, leaving 17 bases between the germline ends. The CDR3 reads CATSARGGLGDTQYF. The CDR3 DNA reads as TGTGCCACCAGTGCTAGGGGGGGCCTGGGGGATACGCAGTATTTT.

A few counts support this clone. CDR3 sequence reads: CASSFTSGVTYNEQFF. In DNA, the CDR3 is TGTGCCAGCAGTTTTACTAGCGGCGTTACCTACAATGAGCAGTTCTTC. The V and J genes are TRBV27 and TRBJ2-1, with 8 bases fitting TRBD2. Germline CDR1 MNHEY, CDR2 SMNVEV (reference sequence). V lost 3 bases to trimming and J lost 2 bases; unmatched junction nucleotides: 6. CDR3 size: 16 residues.

The rearrangement joins TRBV7-9 to TRBJ1-1; 8 bases fit TRBD1. This CDR3 has 14 amino acids. The germline V gene encodes CDR1 SEHNR and CDR2 FQNEAQ (reference sequence). J was trimmed by 10 bases and V by 5 bases; bases with no gene match: 12. CDR3 bases: TGTGCCAGCAGCAACCCCACCGGGACAGGATCAGCTTTCTTT. It yields the protein CASSNPTGTGSAFF.

The chain has TRBV27 and TRBJ2-7; possibly TRBD1 for D (6 bases). Trimming shortened V by 0 bases and J by 3 bases, and 12 bases separated the two germline ends. Per germline, CDR1 MNHEY and CDR2 SMNVEV (reference sequence). CDR3 length: 15 residues. Here the CDR3 reads CASSLSVGHFYEQYF. The CDR3 coding sequence is TGTGCCAGCAGTTTATCGGTGGGACACTTCTACGAGCAGTACTTC.

The chain combines TRBV12-3 or TRBV12-4 with TRBJ1-1, with TRBD1 as a possible D gene (6 bases). The V end lost 6 bases, the J end lost 5 bases, and 13 bases lay between the germline ends. The CDR3 has 13 residues. The CDR3 reads CASSRTGKTEAFF. In DNA, the CDR3 is TGTGCCAGCAGCCGAACAGGGAAGACTGAAGCTTTCTTT.

The gene calls are TRBV7-2 and TRBJ2-4; a weak D match, TRBD1 (6 bases). CDR1 and CDR2 (germline): SGHTA, FQGNSA. The germline V and J ends were trimmed by 1 base and 16 bases, with 17 bases remaining between them. The CDR3 extends over 13 amino acids. CDR3 amino acids: CASSLVVRQGSYF. In DNA, the CDR3 is TGTGCCAGCAGCTTAGTTGTGAGGCAGGGGTCCTACTTC.

The chain has TRBV5-1 and TRBJ1-6; D ambiguous. Deletions cut 0 bases from V and 7 bases from J, with 8 bases between. The length of the CDR3 is 14 residues. In germline, CDR1 is SGHRS, CDR2 YFSETQ. The DNA for the CDR3 is TGCGCCAGCAGCTTGGGGCGGGTAAATTCACCCCTCCACTTT. Amino acid sequence: CASSLGRVNSPLHF.

The chain recombines TRBV10-2 with TRBJ1-2, with D possibly TRBD1 on 5 matching bases. The V gene lost 4 bases and the J gene lost 8 bases, with 14 bases spanning the gap. Germline-derived CDR1 and CDR2 are WSHSY and SAAADI. This CDR3 has 13 amino acids. CDR3 region: CASSASRGTGYTF. CDR3 nucleotides: TGCGCCAGCAGTGCCTCAAGGGGTACAGGCTACACCTTC.

The CDR3 region is CASSLTVTRIMNTEAFF. The DNA of the CDR3 is TGCGCCAGCAGCTTGACAGTGACCCGGATCATGAACACTGAAGCTTTCTTT. The chain employs TRBV5-1 and TRBJ1-1; D gene unclear. V was cut by 1 base and J by 0 bases, with 16 bases left in between. Germline V CDR1 and CDR2: SGHRS, YFSETQ. This CDR3 region has 17 residues.

This clone came up once. V is TRBV5-8 and J is TRBJ2-1; 10 nucleotides agree with TRBD2. Germline CDR1 SGHTS, CDR2 YDEGEE. CDR3 length: 13 amino acids. Unmatched junction bases numbered 1, after V lost 1 base and J lost 9 bases. In DNA, the CDR3 is TGTGCCAGCAGCTTGACTAGCGGGGTTGAGCAGTTCTTC. It encodes CASSLTSGVEQFF.

The chain combines TRBV7-2 with TRBJ2-5; a weak D match, TRBD1 (5 bases). CDR1 and CDR2 (germline): SGHTA, FQGNSA. This CDR3 is built from 11 residues. The V end was cut by 7 bases, the J end by 5 bases, with 8 bases between. CDR3 DNA: TGTGCCAGCACCTCAGGGGAGACCCAGTACTTC. Translated, it gives CASTSGETQYF.

The V call is TRBV5-1, the J call TRBJ2-7; 9 bases line up with TRBD1. The CDR3 consists of 16 residues. The V gene end was trimmed by 1 base and the J gene end by 3 bases; junction bases not matched to a gene: 8. Germline V gene sequence: CDR1 SGHRS, CDR2 YFSETQ. The CDR3 sequence is CASSLSPDRGFYEQYF. The CDR3 nucleotides read TGCGCCAGCAGCTTGAGTCCGGACAGGGGATTCTACGAGCAGTACTTC.

The CDR3 DNA follows: TGTGCCTGGAGACCCAGGGGGGCTGTTAGCTCTGGAAACACCATATATTTT. Translation gives CAWRPRGAVSSGNTIYF. The J gene is TRBJ1-3, the V gene TRBV30; the match to TRBD1 covers 7 bases. The germline gives CDR1 GTSNPN, CDR2 SVGIG (reference sequence). V dropped 3 bases and J dropped 0; count of bases not matched to a gene: 11. The CDR3 length is 17 residues.

This clone was detected once. The rearrangement uses TRBV7-2 and TRBJ2-2, with D unclear. The CDR3 runs 13 residues. The V end lost 2 bases, the J end lost 5 bases, and 6 bases lay between the germline ends. From germline, CDR1 is SGHTA and CDR2 FQGNSA. The DNA for the CDR3 is TGTGCCAGCAGCTTACGGGTAACCGGGGAGCTGTTTTTT. It codes for CASSLRVTGELFF.

J is TRBJ1-2 and V is TRBV18; D is undetermined. CDR1 and CDR2 from the germline V gene are KGHSH and LQKENI. The V gene lost 1 base and the J gene lost 6 bases, with 12 bases spanning the gap. CDR3 length: 14 residues. CDR3 loop: CASSPREGKDGYTF. The CDR3, as DNA: TGTGCCAGCTCACCACGGGAGGGTAAGGATGGCTACACCTTC.

This clone was observed once. The chain has TRBV5-5 and TRBJ1-4; a weak D match, TRBD1 (6 bases). The CDR3 has 15 amino acids. V lost 0 bases and J lost 8, with 14 bases in between. Germline CDR1 reads SGHKS; CDR2 reads YYEKEE (reference sequence). CDR3 loop: CASSLAGTTQEKLFF. The CDR3 DNA sequence: TGTGCCAGCAGCTTGGCCGGGACAACACAAGAAAAACTGTTTTTT.

This sequence joins TRBV7-8 and TRBJ1-5, with D maybe TRBD1 (5 bases). The germline V and J ends were trimmed by 1 base and 4 bases, with 14 bases remaining between them. The germline V gene encodes CDR1 SGHVS and CDR2 FQNEAQ. This CDR3 has 16 residues. The CDR3 spells CASSLVLSSGNQPQHF. CDR3 DNA sequence: TGTGCCAGCAGCTTAGTATTGTCGTCAGGGAATCAGCCCCAGCATTTT.